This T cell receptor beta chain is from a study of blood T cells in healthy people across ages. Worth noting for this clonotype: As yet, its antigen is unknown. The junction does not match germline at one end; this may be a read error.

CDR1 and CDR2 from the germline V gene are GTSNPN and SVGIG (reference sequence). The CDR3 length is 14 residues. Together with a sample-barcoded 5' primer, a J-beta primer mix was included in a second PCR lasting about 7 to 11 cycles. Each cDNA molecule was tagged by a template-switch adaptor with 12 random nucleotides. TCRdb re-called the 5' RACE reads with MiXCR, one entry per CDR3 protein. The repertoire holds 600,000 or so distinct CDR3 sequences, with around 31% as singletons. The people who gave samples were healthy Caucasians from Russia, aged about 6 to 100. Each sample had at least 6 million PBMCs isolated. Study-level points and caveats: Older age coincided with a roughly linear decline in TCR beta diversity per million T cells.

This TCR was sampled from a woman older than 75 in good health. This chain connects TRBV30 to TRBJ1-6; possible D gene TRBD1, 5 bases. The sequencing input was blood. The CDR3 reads CAWSLSGNNSPPHF. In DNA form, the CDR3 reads TGTGCCTGGAGTCTCTCAGGGAATAATTCACCCCCCCACTTT.